These 27 T cell receptor beta chains were sequenced from one sample in a study of synovial regulatory T cells in juvenile arthritis. Profiling relied on immunoSEQ multiplex PCR, and the TCRdb table lists in-frame clones only, not all of them. This sample's table reports 9,000 to 10,000 clones. Sequencing was done on a sample of Treg cells from blood. Subset described: remaining (HLA-DR-negative) circulating blood Treg cells. The source is a donor aged 2 to 35 with juvenile idiopathic arthritis.

This chain joins TRBV19 and TRBJ2-1; TCRdb selects TRBD2, and the lack of DNA leaves this call unchecked. The CDR3 has 12 residues. Only the protein is on record. Per germline, CDR1 LNHDA and CDR2 SQIVND (reference sequence). The CDR3 protein is CASSIGGGEQFF.

The chain combines TRBV7-2 with TRBJ2-7; TCRdb's D call of TRBD2 is untestable without DNA. CDR3 length: 16 amino acids. No DNA has been recorded. The germline V gene encodes CDR1 SGHTA and CDR2 FQGNSA. The CDR3 protein is CASSLASGTRSYEQYF.

Considering frequency, this clone is medium-sized. V is TRBV19 and J is TRBJ1-5. The CDR3 has 16 amino acids. DNA was not recorded. Germline V gives CDR1 LNHDA, CDR2 SQIVND (reference sequence). The CDR3 loop is CASNRGGWLSNQPQHF.

CDR3 amino acids: CASRLRSTDTQYF. V is TRBV5-8 and J is TRBJ2-3. Germline V CDR1 and CDR2: SGHTS, YDEGEE. The CDR3 length is 13 residues. No DNA sequence is on record.

This chain connects TRBV4-2 to TRBJ1-2. The germline V gene has CDR1 LGHNA and CDR2 YNFKEQ. The CDR3 is made up of 13 amino acids. No DNA is recorded. CDR3 loop: CASSQIVWSGYTF.

The V call is TRBV7-9, the J call TRBJ2-7; the TRBD1 assignment by TCRdb is unverifiable without DNA. CDR1 and CDR2 from the germline V gene are SEHNR and FQNEAQ (reference sequence). This CDR3 is built from 12 residues. No nucleotide data were recorded. The CDR3 sequence: CASSFQDYEQYF.

The chain employs TRBV10-3 and TRBJ2-7; TCRdb designates TRBD1, a call that cannot be tested without DNA. CDR3 length: 14 amino acids. DNA is not recorded here. Germline lookup yields CDR1 ENHRY and CDR2 SYGVKD. The CDR3 region is CAISESGRYYEQYF.

The V call is TRBV19, the J call TRBJ1-2; TCRdb designates TRBD1, a call that cannot be tested without DNA. From germline, CDR1 is LNHDA and CDR2 SQIVND (reference sequence). This CDR3 is 15 amino acids long. The DNA sequence is not available. CDR3 residues: CASSSGQGARSGYTF.

CDR3 amino acids: CASSITGTLSYYEQYF. The chain joins TRBV19 to TRBJ2-7; TCRdb gives TRBD1 as the D gene, but with no DNA this cannot be confirmed. CDR1 and CDR2 from the germline V gene are LNHDA and SQIVND (reference sequence). This CDR3 region has 16 residues. No DNA sequence was recorded. Together with reference TRBV19 and TRBJ2-7, the CDR3 gives the full variable domain: DGGITQSPKYLFRKEGQNVTLSCEQNLNHDAMYWYRQDPGQGLRLIYYSQIVNDFQKGDIAEGYSVSREKKESFPLTVTSAQKNPTAFYLCASSITGTLSYYEQYFGPGTRLTVT.

The rearrangement joins TRBV2 to TRBJ2-3. This CDR3 has 15 amino acids. The protein alone is recorded here. Germline V gene lookup returns CDR1 SNHLY and CDR2 FYNNEI. CDR3 amino acids: CASTPGGVGADTQYF. Using reference TRBV2 and TRBJ2-3 for the parts outside the CDR3, the full variable domain is EPEVTQTPSHQVTQMGQEVILRCVPISNHLYFYWYRQILGQKVEFLVSFYNNEISEKSEIFDDQFSVERPDGSNFTLKIRSTKLEDSAMYFCASTPGGVGADTQYFGPGTRLTVL.

This chain links TRBV2 with TRBJ1-1. The germline gives CDR1 SNHLY, CDR2 FYNNEI. The CDR3 has 14 amino acids. No DNA sequence was recorded. CDR3: CASILGGVLTEAFF.

The J gene is TRBJ1-4, the V gene TRBV9; TCRdb's D gene call, TRBD1, goes unchecked for lack of DNA. The CDR3 totals 15 residues. No DNA is given. Germline CDR1 reads SGDLS; CDR2 reads YYNGEE. The CDR3 loop reads CASSVRDRANEKLFF.

The chain uses TRBV5-4 and TRBJ2-7; TCRdb outputs TRBD2, but without DNA this stays unchecked. This CDR3 contains 14 residues. DNA was not recorded. CDR1 and CDR2 (germline): SGHNT, YYREEE (reference sequence). The CDR3 sequence is CASSLDFGTYEQYF.

The gene calls are TRBV19 and TRBJ1-5. Germline CDR1 is LNHDA and CDR2 is SQIVND (reference sequence). The CDR3 sequence is 14 residues long. This entry has no DNA. The CDR3 sequence: CASSIGGLNQPQHF.

The chain is built from TRBV14 and TRBJ1-1; TCRdb proposes TRBD1, but this gene call is untestable without DNA. Per the germline V gene, CDR1 is SGHDN and CDR2 is FVKESK. The CDR3 loop spans 16 amino acids. No DNA sequence was recorded. Here the CDR3 reads CASSQIAGTLNTEAFF.

The rearrangement uses TRBV18 and TRBJ1-5; absent DNA, TCRdb's TRBD1 call cannot be checked. This CDR3 is 18 amino acids long. The DNA is not on file. The V gene's germline CDR1 is KGHSH and CDR2 LQKENI. This CDR3 reads CASSRTRWTGDSNQPQHF.

The chain joins TRBV9 to TRBJ1-2. This CDR3 contains 12 residues. No DNA appears here. CDR1 and CDR2 (germline): SGDLS, YYNGEE. CDR3: CASSVARGGYTF.

The genes are TRBV6-4 and TRBJ1-2. CDR3 length: 12 residues. No DNA sequence is on record. Germline V gives CDR1 MRHNA, CDR2 SNTAGT. This CDR3 reads CASSGLFAGYTF.

The chain links TRBV28 to TRBJ2-7; TCRdb calls TRBD1, which cannot be checked without DNA. CDR1 MDHEN and CDR2 SYDVKM come from the germline V gene. There are 15 residues in the CDR3. No DNA was logged. The CDR3 here is CASISRQHSSYEQYF.

The chain recombines TRBV6-5 with TRBJ2-6. Germline assignment: CDR1 MNHEY and CDR2 SVGAGI. CDR3 length: 16 residues. There is no recorded DNA. The CDR3: CASSYPAPSGANVLTF.

The chain carries TRBV19 and TRBJ1-4; the TCRdb call, TRBD1, lacks DNA for checking. This CDR3 contains 14 residues. No DNA sequence is on record. From germline, CDR1 is LNHDA and CDR2 SQIVND (reference sequence). CDR3 residues: CASRRTGVNEKLFF.

The gene calls are TRBV28 and TRBJ1-4; TCRdb's assignment of TRBD1 cannot be checked, as there is no DNA. The CDR3 loop spans 15 amino acids. No DNA sequence is on record. Germline assignment: CDR1 MDHEN and CDR2 SYDVKM. CDR3 protein: CASSSSGQINEKLFF.

The chain is built from TRBV19 and TRBJ1-5; without DNA, the TCRdb call of TRBD1 cannot be checked. The CDR3 has 17 residues. The protein alone is recorded here. Germline values: CDR1 LNHDA, CDR2 SQIVND (reference sequence). CDR3 sequence reads: CASSTRGWTGGLQPQHF.

This rearrangement joins TRBV18 to TRBJ1-3; TCRdb lists TRBD1, though no DNA is available to test this call. CDR1 KGHSH and CDR2 LQKENI come from the germline V gene. CDR3 size: 16 residues. No DNA sequence was recorded. This CDR3 reads CASSQLGQHSGNTIYF.

The J gene is TRBJ1-1, the V gene TRBV4-3. The germline CDR1 and CDR2 sequences are LGHNA and YSLEER. The CDR3 contains 14 residues. The nucleotide record is missing. CDR3 residues: CASSQLRGNTEAFF.

The J gene is TRBJ2-3, the V gene TRBV5-4; TCRdb selects TRBD2, and the lack of DNA leaves this call unchecked. Germline V gene sequence: CDR1 SGHNT, CDR2 YYREEE (reference sequence). The CDR3 length is 13 residues. No DNA accompanies this entry. Here the CDR3 reads CASSARGTDTQYF. The variable domain in full, completed from reference TRBV5-4 and TRBJ2-3, reads ETGVTQSPTHLIKTRGQQVTLRCSSQSGHNTVSWYQQALGQGPQFIFQYYREEENGRGNFPPRFSGLQFPNYSSELNVNALELDDSALYLCASSARGTDTQYFGPGTRLTVL.

The CDR3 spells CASSPYRQGGYTGELFF. This chain links TRBV18 with TRBJ2-2; TCRdb's D gene call, TRBD1, goes unchecked for lack of DNA. This CDR3 has 17 residues. No DNA was logged. Looked up from germline, CDR1 is KGHSH and CDR2 is LQKENI.